The 14 T cell receptor beta chains below all came from one sample that was sequenced in a study of CD8+CD57+ T cells in acquired aplastic anemia. TCR beta VDJ and CDR3 were profiled, and genomic DNA was the template. From the reads, TCRdb called clonotypes with MiXCR, one entry per CDR3 protein. The sample carries around 130,000 distinct CDR3 sequences, about 60% recorded once. For sequencing, patients were chosen who had shown expansion of CD8+CD57+ cells by flow cytometry. The specimen was sorted CD4+, CD8+, or CD8+CD57+ T cells (not recorded which) from PBMCs. These receptors came from a human donor with aplastic anemia.

The J gene is TRBJ2-3, the V gene TRBV29-1; 9 bases are shared with TRBD1. V dropped 7 bases and J dropped 7; count of bases not matched to a gene: 9. The germline CDR1 and CDR2 sequences are SQVTM and ANQGSEA. This CDR3 comprises 13 residues. In DNA form, the CDR3 reads TGCAGCGGACAAACAGGGGGCTCGAATACGCAGTATTTT. Translating it yields CSGQTGGSNTQYF.

This clonotype was seen only a few times. J is TRBJ1-2 and V is TRBV20-1, with 7 bases fitting TRBD1. Germline V gene sequence: CDR1 DFQATT, CDR2 SNEGSKA (reference sequence). The V segment lost 6 bases and the J segment 6 bases; nucleotides outside the gene matches: 7. CDR3 size: 12 residues. CDR3 in amino acids: CSAQDRVHGYTF. The CDR3 DNA reads as TGCAGTGCCCAAGACAGGGTGCATGGCTACACCTTC.

This clonotype was counted ten times or more. The chain uses TRBV2 and TRBJ2-7; 8 bases are a match to TRBD2. The germline CDR1 and CDR2 sequences are SNHLY and FYNNEI. V shed 2 bases, J shed 1 base, and the junction held 16 bases outside the gene matches. The CDR3 spans 19 residues. This CDR3 is CASSEWFGLSGGTSYEQYF. The CDR3 bases are TGTGCCAGCAGTGAATGGTTTGGATTGTCGGGGGGGACGTCCTACGAGCAGTACTTC.

This clonotype was counted at least ten times. This chain joins TRBV5-1 and TRBJ2-7; 10 bases map to TRBD1. The CDR3 consists of 16 residues. CDR1 and CDR2 (germline): SGHRS, YFSETQ. V dropped 5 bases and J dropped 2; count of bases not matched to a gene: 10. The CDR3 here is CASRLRPGQGTYEQYF. The CDR3 DNA sequence: TGCGCCAGCAGGTTACGACCGGGACAGGGGACCTACGAGCAGTACTTC.

The V call is TRBV29-1, the J call TRBJ2-7; 9 bases line up with TRBD1. The CDR3 extends over 14 amino acids. V shed 4 bases and J 2 bases; nucleotides not matched to a gene: 6. Germline V lookup: CDR1 SQVTM, CDR2 ANQGSEA. CDR3 sequence reads: CSVAPGQGAYEQYF. The CDR3 region has the DNA TGCAGCGTTGCCCCGGGACAGGGAGCCTACGAGCAGTACTTC.

The count of this clonotype is one. Being one base from a much bigger clone, this may be a read error. This sequence joins TRBV6-2 or TRBV6-3 and TRBJ2-7, with 11 positions matching TRBD2. The CDR3 is 15 amino acids. Germline CDR1 MNHEY, CDR2 SVGEGT. The trim removed 5 bases at V and 2 bases at J, leaving 5 bases unmatched. The CDR3 spells CASSHASGGPYEQYF. In DNA, the CDR3 is TGTGCCAGCAGTCATGCTAGCGGGGGGCCCTACGAGCAGTACTTC.

The chain uses TRBV14 and TRBJ2-7; possibly TRBD2 for D (6 bases). CDR1 and CDR2 from the germline V gene are SGHDN and FVKESK. Trimming pared 2 bases from V and 0 bases from J, leaving 20 bases between. There are 18 residues in the CDR3. CDR3 amino acids: CASSQRWGGGVSSYEQYF. The CDR3 nucleotides read TGTGCCAGCAGCCAACGTTGGGGAGGAGGGGTTAGCTCCTACGAGCAGTACTTC. Filled out from reference TRBV14 and TRBJ2-7, the complete variable domain reads EAGVTQFPSHSVIEKGQTVTLRCDPISGHDNLYWYRRVMGKEIKFLLHFVKESKQDESGMPNNRFLAERTGGTYSTLKVQPAELEDSGVYFCASSQRWGGGVSSYEQYFGPGTRLTVT.

This clonotype appeared a single time. The chain is built from TRBV2 and TRBJ2-1; 13 bases match TRBD2. With 7 bases clipped from V and 6 bases from J, the junction kept 3 bases outside the gene matches. Germline values: CDR1 SNHLY, CDR2 FYNNEI. CDR3 length equals 14 residues. This chain's CDR3 is CASTGTSGTNEQFF. In DNA, the CDR3 is TGTGCCAGCACCGGGACTAGCGGGACCAATGAGCAGTTCTTC.

The CDR3 sequence: CASSEAVASADTQYF. The DNA for the CDR3 is TGTGCCAGCAGTGAAGCCGTGGCTAGCGCAGATACGCAGTATTTT. This rearrangement joins TRBV2 to TRBJ2-3; maybe TRBD2 (6 bases). This CDR3 comprises 15 residues. Germline CDR1 and CDR2: SNHLY and FYNNEI. Trimming left V 0 bases short and J 4 bases short, with 11 bases between.

V is TRBV2 and J is TRBJ1-3; D unclear. The CDR3 is made up of 14 amino acids. Trimming removed 6 bases from V and 0 bases from J, with 9 bases in between. CDR1 is SNHLY, CDR2 FYNNEI, per germline. The CDR3 sequence is CASSPDFSGNTIYF. The DNA of the CDR3 is TGTGCCAGCAGCCCAGACTTCTCTGGAAACACCATATATTTT.

As regards this clonotype: One end of the junction is discordant with germline, which a read error may explain. The genes are TRBV10-3 and TRBJ1-2; TRBD1 agrees at 7 bases. This CDR3 is built from 13 residues. Per the germline V gene, CDR1 is ENHRY and CDR2 is SYGVKD. CDR3 amino acids: CASSYRDSLDYTF. The CDR3 DNA is TGTGCCAGCAGTTACCGGGACAGCTTGGACTACACCTTC.

The V gene is TRBV11-2, the J gene TRBJ2-3, with 7 nucleotides matching TRBD1. Germline loops: CDR1 SGHAT, CDR2 FQNNGV. V lost 5 bases to trimming and J lost 2 bases; unmatched junction nucleotides: 7. This CDR3 has 15 amino acids. The chain's CDR3 is CASSQGDGHTDTQYF. CDR3 coding DNA: TGTGCCAGCAGCCAGGGGGACGGACACACAGATACGCAGTATTTT.

This clonotype was counted between two and nine times. The chain joins TRBV10-3 to TRBJ2-3, with TRBD1 matching over 7 bases. This CDR3 is built from 17 residues. Germline CDR1 and CDR2: ENHRY and SYGVKD. V lost 7 bases to trimming and J lost 0 bases; unmatched junction nucleotides: 13. The DNA of the CDR3 is TGTGCCATCACGGAACACCCTCGACAGGGTAGCACAGATACGCAGTATTTT. The encoded protein is CAITEHPRQGSTDTQYF.

The chain is built from TRBV20-1 and TRBJ1-2, with 11 bases fitting TRBD1. CDR1 and CDR2 (germline): DFQATT, SNEGSKA (reference sequence). Trimming took 6 bases from V and 5 from J; bases not matched to a gene: 11. This CDR3 has 15 amino acids. This CDR3 is CSAKTSGTGGYGYTF. The CDR3 nucleotides are TGCAGTGCAAAAACTTCCGGGACAGGGGGATATGGCTACACCTTC.